This record looks at one T cell receptor beta chain sequence and its context. Its target is not known. The data were obtained in a study of T-cell memory formation after mild COVID-19. Overall study findings and caveats: Largely, contracting CD4+ clones fell within CM and EM, and contracting CD8+ clones within EMRA.

Trimming stripped 4 bases from V and 5 bases from J, with 17 bases between. CDR3 length: 15 residues. Germline CDR1 SGHVS, CDR2 FNYEAQ. One entry per CDR3 protein, called by TCRdb with MiXCR from the 5' RACE reads. The sample carries fewer than 350,000 distinct CDR3 sequences, around 8% recorded once. J is TRBJ2-5 and V is TRBV7-6, with D perhaps being TRBD1 or TRBD2 (6 bases each). The receptor was derived from a man between 18 and 29 years old who had mild COVID-19 (a few samples of this study predate the infection). Cell type and time point are not known. The sequenced sample consisted of PBMCs or a T cell subset sorted from them (not recorded which). CDR3 sequence reads: CASSYAVGAGETQYF. The CDR3 DNA follows: TGTGCCAGCAGCTATGCTGTGGGGGCGGGGGAGACCCAGTACTTC.